This TCR beta chain derives from a study of graft-versus-host responses after intestinal transplantation. Study context: Recipients had transplants, and these were multivisceral, liver-intestinal, or isolated intestinal. Tacrolimus and steroids were given for around 3 years to all recipients after anti-thymocyte globulin induction. Whole-study findings and limits: An association linked early post-transplant HvG declines with peak circulating GvH clone levels. Allografts from individuals with graft-donor T cell macrochimerism displayed high graft-versus-host to host-versus-graft clonal ratios.

Regarding this clone: The antigen remains unidentified.

Here immunoSEQ multiplex PCR was the method, and the copy in TCRdb shows in-frame clones only, minus some. Of under 150,000 clones listed, 85% to 95% are singletons. This clonotype originated in a human donor who received an intestinal transplant. The material was unstimulated CD8+ T cells sorted from spleen or lymph node cells, obtained before intestinal transplant.

The CDR3, as DNA: TGCGCCAGCAGTGATACAGCCCGGACTGAAGCTTTCTTT. It specifies CASSDTARTEAFF. J is TRBJ1-1 and V is TRBV10-2; D is unclear. The length of the CDR3 is 13 residues. Germline V gene data show CDR1 as WSHSY and CDR2 as SAAADI. Trimming pared 3 bases from V and 5 bases from J, leaving 10 bases between.